This T cell receptor beta chain was recovered during a study of T cells after yellow fever vaccination. Study findings and constraints: The secondary T-cell response peaked on day 5, not day 15, but was weaker. For sorted memory subsets on day 0, almost all vaccine-responding clonotypes were undetectable.

MiXCR was run by TCRdb on the 5' RACE reads, yielding one entry per CDR3 protein. The sample holds 25,000 to 30,000 distinct CDR3 sequences; roughly 6% are singletons and the top ten take 20% to 30%. This clonotype was observed at least ten times. This CDR3 is built from 15 residues. CDR1 is MDHEN, CDR2 SYDVKM, per germline. Trimming removed 3 bases from V and 4 bases from J; junction bases left unmatched: 7. The TCR comes from a man aged 25 to 40 who received the YFV17D yellow fever vaccine. The chain carries TRBV28 and TRBJ2-3; 7 nucleotides agree with TRBD1. Sequenced material: PBMCs, either bulk or a sorted T-cell subset (CD4+, CD8+, memory, or dextramer-sorted; not recorded which), taken on the day of the yellow fever booster vaccination. The CDR3, as DNA: TGTGCCAGCAGTTTGGCAGGGGGAGTGCCAGATACGCAGTATTTT. Translated: CASSLAGGVPDTQYF.